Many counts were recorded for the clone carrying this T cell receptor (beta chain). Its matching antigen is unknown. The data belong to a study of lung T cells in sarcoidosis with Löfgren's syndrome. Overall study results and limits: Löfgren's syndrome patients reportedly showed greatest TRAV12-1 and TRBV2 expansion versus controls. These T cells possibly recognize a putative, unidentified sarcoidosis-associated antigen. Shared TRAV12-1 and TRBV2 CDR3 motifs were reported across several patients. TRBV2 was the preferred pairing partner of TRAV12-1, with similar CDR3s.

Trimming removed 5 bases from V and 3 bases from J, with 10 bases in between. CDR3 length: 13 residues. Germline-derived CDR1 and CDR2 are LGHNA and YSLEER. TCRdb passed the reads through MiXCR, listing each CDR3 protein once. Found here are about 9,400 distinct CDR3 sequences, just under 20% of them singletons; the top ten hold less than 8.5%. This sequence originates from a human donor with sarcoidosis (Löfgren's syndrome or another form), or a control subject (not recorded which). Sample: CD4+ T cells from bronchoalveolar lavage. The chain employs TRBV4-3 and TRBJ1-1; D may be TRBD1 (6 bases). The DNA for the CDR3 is TGCGCCAGCAGCAGCAACAGGGACACTGAAGCTTTCTTT. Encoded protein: CASSSNRDTEAFF.